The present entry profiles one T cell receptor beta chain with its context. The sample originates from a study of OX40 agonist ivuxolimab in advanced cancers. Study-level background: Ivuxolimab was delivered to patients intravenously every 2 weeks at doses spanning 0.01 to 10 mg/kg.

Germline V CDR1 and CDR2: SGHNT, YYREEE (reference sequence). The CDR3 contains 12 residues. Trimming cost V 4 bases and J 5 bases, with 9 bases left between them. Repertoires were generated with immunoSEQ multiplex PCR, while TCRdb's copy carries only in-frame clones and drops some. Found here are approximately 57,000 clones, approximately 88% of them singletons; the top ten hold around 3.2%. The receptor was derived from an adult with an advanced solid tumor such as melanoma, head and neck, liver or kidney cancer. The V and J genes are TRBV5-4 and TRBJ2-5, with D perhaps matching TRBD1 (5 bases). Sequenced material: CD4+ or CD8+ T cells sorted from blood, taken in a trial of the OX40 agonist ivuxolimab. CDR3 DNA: TGTGCCAGCAGCCCACCAGGGGAGACCCAGTACTTC. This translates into CASSPPGETQYF. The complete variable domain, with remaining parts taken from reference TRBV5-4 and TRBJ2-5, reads ETGVTQSPTHLIKTRGQQVTLRCSSQSGHNTVSWYQQALGQGPQFIFQYYREEENGRGNFPPRFSGLQFPNYSSELNVNALELDDSALYLCASSPPGETQYFGPGTRLLVL.